This passage covers 21 T cell receptor beta chains from one sample sequenced in a study of blood T cell repertoires in COVID-19. TCRdb's table, derived via immunoSEQ multiplex PCR, lists solely in-frame clones and lacks some. The table shows 120,000 to 150,000 clones, with 75% to 90% occurring only once. Sequencing input: peripheral blood. The receptors were gathered from a woman between 55 and 75 years old with active COVID-19.

The chain is built from TRBV6-5 and TRBJ2-5; D perhaps matches TRBD2 (5 bases). V gave up 0 bases and J gave up 5 bases, with 10 bases separating them. This CDR3 has 14 residues. CDR1 and CDR2 (germline): MNHEY, SVGAGI. CDR3 DNA: TGTGCCAGCAGTTACTCGAGGGTCTCGGAGACCCAGTACTTC. Translating gives CASSYSRVSETQYF.

As DNA, the CDR3 is TGTGCCAGCAGTTTACGGTCTAGCGGGATCCCTGAGCAGTTCTTC. Protein sequence: CASSLRSSGIPEQFF. This rearrangement joins TRBV27 to TRBJ2-1; 9 bases agree with TRBD2. The junction had 8 bases not matched to a gene; V was cut back by 2 bases and J by 9 bases. In germline, CDR1 is MNHEY, CDR2 SMNVEV (reference sequence). The CDR3 totals 15 residues.

This clone occurred once. The V call is TRBV9, the J call TRBJ2-1; perhaps TRBD1 as D (6 bases). The CDR3 runs to 17 residues. Germline values: CDR1 SGDLS, CDR2 YYNGEE. V gave up 1 base and J gave up 5 bases, with 19 bases separating them. In nucleotides, the CDR3 is TGTGCCAGCAGCGTACGATCGGGACAAGCAGGGGACAATGAGCAGTTCTTC. Protein: CASSVRSGQAGDNEQFF.

The chain is built from TRBV5-5 and TRBJ1-2, with TRBD1 matching 7 bases. This CDR3 is built from 13 residues. The germline V gene encodes CDR1 SGHKS and CDR2 YYEKEE (reference sequence). J was trimmed by 5 bases and V by 4 bases; bases with no gene match: 5. The CDR3 DNA reads TGTGCCAGCAGCGGCAGGGGGGCTTATGGCTACACCTTC. Translation: CASSGRGAYGYTF.

This chain uses TRBV4-1 with TRBJ2-2; 12 positions agree with TRBD2. Germline V gene lookup returns CDR1 MGHRA and CDR2 YSYEKL. Unmatched junction bases numbered 10, after V lost 3 bases and J lost 5 bases. CDR3 length: 18 amino acids. CDR3 residues: CASSQELAGGRGTGELFF. CDR3 sequence (DNA): TGCGCCAGCAGCCAGGAGCTAGCGGGAGGGCGGGGTACCGGGGAGCTGTTTTTT.

The gene calls are TRBV2 and TRBJ2-7; TRBD1 might be the D (6 bases). Trimming cost V 6 bases and J 4 bases, with 13 bases left between them. Germline CDR1 reads SNHLY; CDR2 reads FYNNEI. CDR3 length equals 13 residues. In nucleotides, the CDR3 is TGTGCCAGCAGCATCGGACAGCATTACGAGCAGTACTTC. Translation: CASSIGQHYEQYF.

This rearrangement joins TRBV18 to TRBJ1-4; 7 nucleotides agree with TRBD1. Germline values: CDR1 KGHSH, CDR2 LQKENI. CDR3 length equals 14 residues. With 3 bases clipped from V and 9 bases from J, the junction kept 7 bases outside the gene matches. In nucleotides, the CDR3 is TGTGCCAGCTCACCGGGGACAGAAGTGAAAAAACTGTTTTTT. It translates to CASSPGTEVKKLFF.

V usage is TRBV28 and J usage is TRBJ2-1, with TRBD2 identical over 8 bases. Germline CDR1 is MDHEN and CDR2 is SYDVKM. The CDR3 loop spans 16 amino acids. V lost 6 bases and J lost 5; bases outside the gene matches: 12. DNA for the CDR3: TGTGCCAGCAGCCTCGCGGGAGGAGGGAGGGACAATGAGCAGTTCTTC. It translates to CASSLAGGGRDNEQFF.

This chain connects TRBV19 to TRBJ1-6, with 7 bases fitting TRBD1. The CDR3 runs 14 residues. V lost 7 bases, J lost 4 bases, and 4 bases stayed unmatched. Germline V CDR1 and CDR2: LNHDA, SQIVND (reference sequence). For the CDR3, the DNA is TGTGCCAGTACGGGACAGATATATAATTCACCCCTCCACTTT. Residues: CASTGQIYNSPLHF.

DNA of the CDR3: TGTGCCAGCAGCCTGACACTAGCGGGTTACAATGAGCAGTTCTTC. Its protein product is CASSLTLAGYNEQFF. The chain joins TRBV5-4 to TRBJ2-1; 9 nucleotides match TRBD2. The CDR3 has 15 amino acids. The germline CDR1 and CDR2 sequences are SGHNT and YYREEE (reference sequence). Trimming removed 4 bases from V and 4 bases from J; junction bases left unmatched: 6.

The rearrangement joins TRBV27 to TRBJ2-7, with 10 nucleotides matching TRBD2. The V gene's germline CDR1 is MNHEY and CDR2 SMNVEV (reference sequence). The V gene end was trimmed by 5 bases and the J gene end by 3 bases; junction bases not matched to a gene: 7. The CDR3 spans 15 residues. CDR3 nucleotide sequence: TGTGCCAGCAGTCCCACTCTAGCGGGAGTCTACGAGCAGTACTTC. This sequence encodes CASSPTLAGVYEQYF.

The chain carries TRBV7-9 and TRBJ2-3; 7 nucleotides agree with TRBD1. In germline, CDR1 is SEHNR, CDR2 FQNEAQ (reference sequence). The CDR3 consists of 15 residues. V was clipped by 5 bases and J by 6 bases; unmatched bases: 11. Here the CDR3 reads CASSLQTGSRDTQYF. The CDR3 DNA follows: TGTGCCAGCAGCCTACAGACAGGGTCGAGGGATACGCAGTATTTT.

The V and J genes are TRBV7-9 and TRBJ2-2; D uncertain. Germline CDR1 SEHNR, CDR2 FQNEAQ (reference sequence). The V end was cut by 6 bases, the J end by 5 bases, with 13 bases between. This CDR3 contains 14 residues. CDR3 amino acids: CASRHPVSTGELFF. The CDR3 nucleotides are TGTGCCAGCAGACACCCTGTGTCGACCGGGGAGCTGTTTTTT.

The rearrangement links TRBV18 to TRBJ2-7; a weak D match, TRBD2 (5 bases). Germline assignment: CDR1 KGHSH and CDR2 LQKENI. The CDR3 contains 13 residues. Trimming cost V 3 bases and J 5 bases, with 11 bases left between them. The CDR3 loop reads CASSPLPGNEQYF. The CDR3 DNA follows: TGTGCCAGCTCACCCCTTCCGGGGAACGAGCAGTACTTC.

The chain combines TRBV5-1 with TRBJ2-6; perhaps TRBD2 as D (7 bases). This CDR3 is built from 16 residues. Germline CDR1 reads SGHRS; CDR2 reads YFSETQ. Trimming removed 7 bases at V and 1 base at J, with 15 bases between. CDR3 residues: CASALGGASGANVLTF. The CDR3 DNA follows: TGCGCCAGCGCCCTGGGGGGGGCATCTGGGGCCAACGTCCTGACTTTC.

This chain links TRBV7-9 with TRBJ2-5; 12 nucleotides agree with TRBD2. The CDR3 loop spans 15 amino acids. V gave up 5 bases and J gave up 5 bases; unmatched junction bases: 6. Germline CDR1 is SEHNR and CDR2 is FQNEAQ (reference sequence). CDR3 amino acids: CASSQGLAGTETQYF. CDR3 in DNA: TGTGCCAGCAGCCAAGGACTAGCGGGAACTGAGACCCAGTACTTC.

The chain carries TRBV7-2 and TRBJ2-7; TRBD1 agrees at 8 bases. This CDR3 has 17 residues. Germline trimming cut 1 base from V and 4 bases from J; bases unmatched to any gene: 12. Germline CDR1 SGHTA, CDR2 FQGNSA. CDR3 nucleotide sequence: TGTGCCAGCAGCTTAGTTCAACGGACAGGGAAATTATACGAGCAGTACTTC. Amino acids: CASSLVQRTGKLYEQYF.

This clone has just one count. This chain links TRBV2 with TRBJ2-3, with 10 bases lining up with TRBD2. V dropped 7 bases and J dropped 3; count of bases not matched to a gene: 10. CDR1 is SNHLY, CDR2 FYNNEI, per germline. The length of the CDR3 is 16 residues. In DNA form, the CDR3 reads TGTGCCAGCAAGAGCGGGAGGGCCATTCTAACAGATACGCAGTATTTT. Its translation is CASKSGRAILTDTQYF.

The genes are TRBV10-3 and TRBJ1-2; TRBD1 matches 9 bases. Unmatched junction bases numbered 8, after V lost 5 bases and J lost 1 base. The germline V gene has CDR1 ENHRY and CDR2 SYGVKD. This CDR3 is 16 amino acids long. The DNA for the CDR3 is TGTGCCATCAGTCCGGGACAGGGATCAGTTAACTATGGCTACACCTTC. Protein product: CAISPGQGSVNYGYTF.

The chain uses TRBV3-1 (or the pseudogene TRBV3-2) and TRBJ2-7, with D perhaps TRBD2 (5 bases). V was cut by 0 bases and J by 4 bases, with 16 bases left in between. The germline gives CDR1 LGHDT, CDR2 YNNKEL (reference sequence). The CDR3 is 16 residues long. The CDR3 DNA reads as TGTGCCAGCAGCCAAGATTTGGGAGATCGGGTTTACGAGCAGTACTTC. It is translated as CASSQDLGDRVYEQYF.

The chain carries TRBV27 and TRBJ2-7; D uncertain. CDR1 is MNHEY and CDR2 is SMNVEV in the germline V gene (reference sequence). Trimming stripped 3 bases from V and 3 bases from J, with 9 bases between. The CDR3 has 13 amino acids. The CDR3 DNA follows: TGTGCCAGCAGTTTGGCCCCGATCTACGAGCAGTACTTC. As protein: CASSLAPIYEQYF.